One TCR beta chain is described in this entry. Its cognate antigen has yet to be identified. Nothing much larger sits one base from this clone, and base qualities are not available. The data are from a study of cytomegalovirus exposure and HLA in healthy donors (TCRdb year 2017). General notes on the study: According to an earlier analysis of 550 to 700 of the donors, about 179 million T cells yielded over 100 million unique TCR beta sequences and roughly 280 Gb of sequence data. Every discovery cohort repertoire had been produced on one sequencing platform. The study was designed to test whether signatures of past pathogen exposure could be identified by cataloging public T cell receptors. In a later analysis, previously published TCR beta repertoires from hundreds of donors were re-analyzed and high-resolution HLA genotyping was added so that TCR occurrence patterns could be studied. The number of typed donors differed by locus: about 620-640 for A, B, C, DRB1 and DQB1; approximately 530 for DQA1; 600 to 610 for DPA1; and around 470 for DPB1. Rather than using new phenotypic data, the later analysis identified candidate immune exposures from TCR beta sequences and from how often those sequences occurred across donors. About 280 gigabases of sequencing data and approximately 85 million unique TCR sequences were included in an early release covering several hundred HLA-typed donors. A handful of DR-DQ haplotypes were handled as single units for association and clustering because linkage in the cohort was strong. An earlier analysis of roughly 580 of the donors used high-throughput TCR beta sequencing to judge whether each TCR beta V gene segment behaved as functional or pseudogenic. The study profiled the T cell repertoires of 500 to 800 subjects by immunosequencing and related them to cytomegalovirus serostatus. The genetic ancestry cluster associated with self-reported Caucasian donors included 81% of the roughly 400 genotyped donors. A separate validation cohort of approximately 130 different subjects was used in addition to the approximately 700-subject first cohort. Among 300 to 500 genotyped donors of the cohort, an average of around 250,000 unique TCR beta nucleotide sequences was sequenced per donor, of which roughly 17% were non-productive. Alongside the repertoire data, information on donor age, sex, ethnicity and CMV serostatus was compiled. The study combined high-throughput TCR immunosequencing, statistical association of individual TCRs with disease status, and machine learning to predict cytomegalovirus infection status. Both class I and class II loci were covered by HLA typing, at four-digit resolution. Genome-wide SNP genotypes for about 55% of the roughly 670 donors were used in a later genetic analysis, which treated that subset as a discovery cohort.

The library was obtained by the immunoSEQ multiplex PCR assay. For the multiplex PCR, a mixture combining 60 forward primers for TCR Vbeta segments and 13 reverse primers for TCR Jbeta segments was used. A multiplex PCR assay on genomic DNA amplified the CDR3 region of rearranged TCR beta genes. The amplified TCR beta libraries were sequenced on the Illumina HiSeq System as 87-base-pair reads. The authors' analysis ran thus. In a later analysis, 70 million to 95 million unique TCR beta chains were counted across the approximately 640 repertoires, and roughly 11 million of these chains were shared by at least two donors. To remove PCR and sequencing errors, raw reads were error-corrected and collapsed into unique sequences using a nearest-neighbor algorithm that merged closely related sequences. Alignment of CDR3 sequences to IMGT reference sequences was used to assign V, D and J gene segments. Each retained sequence needed at least a six-nucleotide match to both a V gene segment and a J gene segment. A rearrangement was called productive if the CDR3 had no stop codons and remained in frame with V and J, and every other rearrangement was called non-productive. Following IMGT convention, CDR3 was defined as the stretch from the second conserved V-encoded cysteine up to the conserved J-encoded phenylalanine. The earlier analysis of about 610 of the donors excluded sequences that lacked an unambiguous match to a single V gene segment. In an earlier analysis of roughly 600 of the donors, a V segment was called functional when productive rearrangements were above 56.7%, and segregating when the standard deviation between donors exceeded 5%. A statistical classification framework was built to diagnose cytomegalovirus status from the catalog of TCR beta chain sequences. V and J gene assignment, in a later analysis, came from comparing TCR nucleotide sequences with IMGT/GENE-DB human TR gene sequences. In a later analysis, CDR3 sequences and most-parsimonious VDJ recombination scenarios were assigned using the TCRdist pipeline. A later analysis defined each TCR beta chain by its CDR3 amino acid sequence plus V-gene family, and excluded reads lacking a unique V-gene family. To address suspected cross-contamination and a sequencing artifact, a later analysis removed approximately 600 highly shared, low-generation-probability nucleotide sequences. A later analysis calculated a clonal expansion index for each public chain from normalized within-repertoire ranks of inferred template counts. A later analysis computed generation probabilities with a VDJ recombination model fitted to out-of-frame rearrangements, and checked the results against IGoR. In a later analysis, hypergeometric tests were used to score TCR-TCR, TCR-HLA and TCR-CMV co-occurrence, with a repertoire-size bias correction applied to TCR pairs. A later analysis estimated false discovery rates by permuting HLA or CMV assignments 20 times. A later analysis grouped co-occurring TCRs with DBSCAN, adding TCRdist sequence similarity when clustering within HLA-allele-positive subsets. Repertoires with fewer than 30,000 or more than 120,000 public chains, plus five repertoires with anomalous nucleotide sharing, were excluded from co-occurrence clustering. TCRdb mirrors the immuneACCESS table, restricted to in-frame sequences. Some clones are absent from its copies; in checked studies, under half trace to an unresolved V gene, and the reason for the others is unknown. V and J calls and clone size are those listed in that table; D and trimming were worked out from the DNA. The table for this sample lists about 65,000 clones; around 73% of them were counted only once. The ten largest clones take up about 3% of the sample.

The paper as a whole reports these results and caveats: Presence/absence analyses assumed roughly uniform sequencing depth across donors, an assumption that may not hold. The classifier was reported to diagnose cytomegalovirus status with high specificity and sensitivity in both the original cohort and the validation cohort. Correlated functional status among segregating V segments might reflect linkage disequilibrium, but an unknown experimental factor could not be ruled out. When HLA alleles, especially DR and DQ, strongly co-occurred, TCR associations were difficult to assign to individual alleles. Immune exposure information for the cohort was limited to CMV serostatus. The earlier analysis of approximately 590 of the donors excluded approximately 17 rarely observed V segments, including chromosome 9 orphons, because counts were too low. It was suggested by the authors that the approach could potentially be generalized to other disease states and immunological phenotypes. In a later analysis, around 15,000 TCR beta sequences were associated with specific HLA alleles at a false discovery rate of 0.05. In an earlier analysis of under 600 of the donors, most TCR beta V segments were observed in productive rearrangements about 87% or about 30% of the time, broadly matching IMGT annotations. In a later analysis, most CMV-associated TCR beta chains were found to appear HLA-restricted, with HLA associations seemingly driven largely by CMV exposure. A few of the identified cytomegalovirus-associated TCR beta chains were confirmed in vitro to be specific for cytomegalovirus antigens. According to a later analysis, TCR association rates differed among HLA loci, with DRB1 alleles showing the most associated TCRs and HLA-C alleles showing the fewest. Because some donors lacked HLA typing at each locus, the association tests relied only on the typed subset. In a later analysis, HLA-associated TCR beta chains showed more clonal expansion and lower generation probabilities than non-associated chains that were equally common. In a later genetic analysis, fewer N-insertions in productive TCRs were reported among donors in an Asian-associated ancestry cluster than the approximately 630-donor mean. A further reported finding was that TCR beta sequences accurately predicted the HLA-A and HLA-B alleles for most subjects in the first cohort. Only TCR beta chains were sequenced in this cohort, and the absence of alpha or paired-chain data limited detectable features. While some public TCRs were present in many individuals, most TCR sequences turned up only very rarely across donors. A group of highly shared sequence variants was considered likely to be a technical artifact of the sequencing pipeline. The study listed around 160 TCR beta chains as associated with cytomegalovirus. V-gene and J-gene trimming of TCR beta chains was associated with a missense DCLRE1C variant in a later genetic analysis, and the association was replicated in an independent cohort. In a later analysis, several top co-occurrence clusters were reported to appear linked to parvovirus B19, influenza, CMV and Epstein-Barr virus.

The cohort was made up of around 720 healthy bone marrow donors. All cohort members were sampled while nominally healthy, although unrecorded immune exposures were likely present. The donor tested CMV seropositive, placing the donor among the approximately 290 seropositive members of the cohort. A peripheral blood sample was collected from each donor, and TCR beta sequencing was performed on peripheral blood mononuclear cells. Genomic DNA extraction from the blood cell samples was performed with the Qiagen DNeasy Blood Extraction Kit. This TCR came from a girl aged 5-17 years in good health and CMV-seropositive. The sequenced material came from PBMCs.

The CDR3 in this case is CASSLGTGWSETQYF. The DNA reads TGTGCCAGCAGCTTAGGGACAGGTTGGTCGGAGACCCAGTACTTC. The chain uses TRBV7-2 and TRBJ2-5, with TRBD1 matching 7 junction bases. The CDR3 numbers 15 residues from cysteine through phenylalanine. The DNA shown is the 45-base CDR3, in frame from base 1. The junction shows trimming of 1 base on V and 5 bases on J, and the gene matches do not reach 7 bases of it. CDR1 and CDR2 were assigned from the germline V gene as SGHTA and FQGNSA.